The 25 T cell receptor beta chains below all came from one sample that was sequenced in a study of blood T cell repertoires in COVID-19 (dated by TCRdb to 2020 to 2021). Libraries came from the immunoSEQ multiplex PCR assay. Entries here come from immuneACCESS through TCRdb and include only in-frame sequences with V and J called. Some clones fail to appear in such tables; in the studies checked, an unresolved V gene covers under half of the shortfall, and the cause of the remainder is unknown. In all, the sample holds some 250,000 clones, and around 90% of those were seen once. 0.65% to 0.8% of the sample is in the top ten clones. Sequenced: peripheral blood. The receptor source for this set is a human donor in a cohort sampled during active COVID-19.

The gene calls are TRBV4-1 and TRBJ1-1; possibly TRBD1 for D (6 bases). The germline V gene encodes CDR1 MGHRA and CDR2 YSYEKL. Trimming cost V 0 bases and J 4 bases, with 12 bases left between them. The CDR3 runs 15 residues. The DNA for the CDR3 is TGCGCCAGCAGCCAAGATGGGCGGGGGGCCACTGAAGCTTTCTTT. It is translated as CASSQDGRGATEAFF.

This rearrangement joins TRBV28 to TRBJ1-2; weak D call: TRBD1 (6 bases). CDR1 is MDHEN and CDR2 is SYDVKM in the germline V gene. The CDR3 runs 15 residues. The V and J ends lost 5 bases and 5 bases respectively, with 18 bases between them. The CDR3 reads CASSQHQGSGYGYTF. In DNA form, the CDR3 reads TGTGCCAGCAGTCAACATCAGGGGTCTGGTTATGGCTACACCTTC.

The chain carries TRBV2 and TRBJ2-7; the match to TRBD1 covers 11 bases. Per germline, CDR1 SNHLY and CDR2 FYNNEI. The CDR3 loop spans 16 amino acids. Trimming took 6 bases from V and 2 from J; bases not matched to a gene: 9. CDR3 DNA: TGTGCCAGCAGAGAATCGGACAGGGGGCGCGCCTACGAGCAGTACTTC. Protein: CASRESDRGRAYEQYF.

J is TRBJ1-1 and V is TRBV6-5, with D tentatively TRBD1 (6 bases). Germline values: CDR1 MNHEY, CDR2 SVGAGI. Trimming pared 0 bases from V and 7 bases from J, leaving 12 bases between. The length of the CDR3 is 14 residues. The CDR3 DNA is TGTGCCAGCAGTTACTCCGAGGGGGTGGTTGAAGCTTTCTTT. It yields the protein CASSYSEGVVEAFF.

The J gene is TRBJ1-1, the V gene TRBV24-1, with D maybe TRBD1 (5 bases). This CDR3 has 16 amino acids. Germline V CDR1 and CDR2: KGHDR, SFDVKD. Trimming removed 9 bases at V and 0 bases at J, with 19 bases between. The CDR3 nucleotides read TGTGCCACCCTTCGCTACCCACAGGTCCTGAACACTGAAGCTTTCTTT. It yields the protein CATLRYPQVLNTEAFF.

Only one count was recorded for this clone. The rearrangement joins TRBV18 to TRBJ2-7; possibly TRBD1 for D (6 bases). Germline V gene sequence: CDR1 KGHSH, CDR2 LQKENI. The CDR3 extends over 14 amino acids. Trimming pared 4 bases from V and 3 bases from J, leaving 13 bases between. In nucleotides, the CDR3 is TGTGCCAGCTCACAACCGGACAGACTCTACGAGCAGTACTTC. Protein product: CASSQPDRLYEQYF.

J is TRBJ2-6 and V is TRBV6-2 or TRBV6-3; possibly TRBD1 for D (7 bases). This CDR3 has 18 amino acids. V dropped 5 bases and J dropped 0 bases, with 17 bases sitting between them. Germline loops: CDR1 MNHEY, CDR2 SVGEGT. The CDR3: CASSHWTGLYSGANVLTF. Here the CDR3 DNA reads TGTGCCAGCAGTCATTGGACAGGACTATACTCTGGGGCCAACGTCCTGACTTTC.

CDR3: CASSYGSGTEAFF. In DNA form, the CDR3 reads TGTGCCAGCAGTTACGGGAGTGGCACTGAAGCTTTCTTT. The chain is built from TRBV6-6 and TRBJ1-1, with unresolved D. Trimming removed 2 bases at V and 4 bases at J, with 8 bases between. This CDR3 contains 13 residues. Looked up from germline, CDR1 is MNHNY and CDR2 is SVGAGI (reference sequence).

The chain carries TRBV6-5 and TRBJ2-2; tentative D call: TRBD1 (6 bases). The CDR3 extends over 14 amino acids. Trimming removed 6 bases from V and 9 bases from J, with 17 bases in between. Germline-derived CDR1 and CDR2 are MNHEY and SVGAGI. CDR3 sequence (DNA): TGTGCCAGCAGGGACAGTTTTATTCGCCGGGAGCTGTTTTTT. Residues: CASRDSFIRRELFF.

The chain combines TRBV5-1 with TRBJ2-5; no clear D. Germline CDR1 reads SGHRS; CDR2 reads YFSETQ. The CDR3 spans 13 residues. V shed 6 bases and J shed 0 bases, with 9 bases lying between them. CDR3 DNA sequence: TGCGCCAGCACACTACAAGACCAAGAGACCCAGTACTTC. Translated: CASTLQDQETQYF.

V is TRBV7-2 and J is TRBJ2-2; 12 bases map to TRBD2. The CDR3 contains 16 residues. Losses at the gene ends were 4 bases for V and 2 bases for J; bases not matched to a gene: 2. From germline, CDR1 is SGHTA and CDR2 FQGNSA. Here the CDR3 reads CASSSTSGSNTGELFF. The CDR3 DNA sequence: TGTGCCAGCAGCTCGACTAGCGGGAGCAACACCGGGGAGCTGTTTTTT. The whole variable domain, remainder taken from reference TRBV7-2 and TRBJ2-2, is GAGVSQSPSNKVTEKGKDVELRCDPISGHTALYWYRQSLGQGLEFLIYFQGNSAPDKSGLPSDRFSAERTGGSVSTLTIQRTQQEDSAVYLCASSSTSGSNTGELFFGEGSRLTVL.

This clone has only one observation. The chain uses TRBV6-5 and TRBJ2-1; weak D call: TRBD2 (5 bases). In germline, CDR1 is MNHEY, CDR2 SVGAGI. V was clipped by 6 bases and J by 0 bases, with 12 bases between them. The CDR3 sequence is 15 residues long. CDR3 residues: CASSSTGSSYNEQFF. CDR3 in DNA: TGTGCCAGCAGCTCGACTGGGAGCTCCTACAATGAGCAGTTCTTC.

The CDR3: CASSLSRTGPGELFF. CDR3 coding DNA: TGCGCCAGCAGTCTCTCCAGGACAGGGCCCGGGGAGCTGTTTTTT. This chain joins TRBV23-1 and TRBJ2-2; TRBD1 aligns across 8 bases. TRBV23-1 qualifies as an ORF whose function is uncertain. J was trimmed by 6 bases and V by 4 bases; bases with no gene match: 7. This CDR3 is built from 15 residues.

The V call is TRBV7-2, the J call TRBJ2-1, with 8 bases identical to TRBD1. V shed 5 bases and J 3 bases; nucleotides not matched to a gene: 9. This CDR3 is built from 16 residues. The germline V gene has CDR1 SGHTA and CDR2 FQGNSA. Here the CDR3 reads CASSPQGGQVYNEQFF. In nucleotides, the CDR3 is TGTGCCAGCAGCCCTCAGGGGGGACAGGTCTACAATGAGCAGTTCTTC. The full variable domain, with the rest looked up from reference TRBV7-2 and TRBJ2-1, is GAGVSQSPSNKVTEKGKDVELRCDPISGHTALYWYRQSLGQGLEFLIYFQGNSAPDKSGLPSDRFSAERTGGSVSTLTIQRTQQEDSAVYLCASSPQGGQVYNEQFFGPGTRLTVL.

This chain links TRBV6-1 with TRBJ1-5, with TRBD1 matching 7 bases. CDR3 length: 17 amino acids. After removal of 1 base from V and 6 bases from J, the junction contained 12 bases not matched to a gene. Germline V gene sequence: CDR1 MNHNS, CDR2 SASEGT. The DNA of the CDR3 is TGTGCCAGCAGTGAAGAAGGGGGGACAGTACTGCTTCAGCCCCAGCATTTT. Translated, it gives CASSEEGGTVLLQPQHF.

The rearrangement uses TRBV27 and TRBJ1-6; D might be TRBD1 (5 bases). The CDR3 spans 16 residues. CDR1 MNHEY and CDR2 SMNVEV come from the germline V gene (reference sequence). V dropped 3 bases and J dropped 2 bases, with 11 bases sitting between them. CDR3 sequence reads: CASSFGGATYNSPLHF. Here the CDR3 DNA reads TGTGCCAGCAGTTTTGGAGGGGCCACCTATAATTCACCCCTCCACTTT.

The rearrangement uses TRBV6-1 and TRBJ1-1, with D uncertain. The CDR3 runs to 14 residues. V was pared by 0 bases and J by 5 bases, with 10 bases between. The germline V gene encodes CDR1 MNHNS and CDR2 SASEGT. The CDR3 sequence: CASSEASGLTEAFF. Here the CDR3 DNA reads TGTGCCAGCAGTGAAGCATCCGGGTTGACTGAAGCTTTCTTT.

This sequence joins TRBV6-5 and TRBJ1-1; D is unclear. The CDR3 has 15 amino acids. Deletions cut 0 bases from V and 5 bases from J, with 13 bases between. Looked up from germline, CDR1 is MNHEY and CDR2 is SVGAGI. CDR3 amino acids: CASSYSKTTRTEAFF. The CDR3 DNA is TGTGCCAGCAGTTACTCGAAGACTACGAGGACTGAAGCTTTCTTT.

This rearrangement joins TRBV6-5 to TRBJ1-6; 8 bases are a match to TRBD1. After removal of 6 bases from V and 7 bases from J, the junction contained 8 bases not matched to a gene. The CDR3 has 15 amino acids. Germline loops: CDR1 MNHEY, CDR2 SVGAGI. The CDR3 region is CASSYTGGRNSPLHF. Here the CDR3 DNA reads TGTGCCAGCAGCTACACAGGGGGTCGAAATTCACCCCTCCACTTT.

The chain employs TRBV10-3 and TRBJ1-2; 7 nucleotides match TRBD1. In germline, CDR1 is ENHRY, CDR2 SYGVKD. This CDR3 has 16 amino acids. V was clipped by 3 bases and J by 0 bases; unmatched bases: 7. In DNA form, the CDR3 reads TGTGCCATCAGTGAAGCGACAGGGAGGACTAACTATGGCTACACCTTC. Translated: CAISEATGRTNYGYTF.

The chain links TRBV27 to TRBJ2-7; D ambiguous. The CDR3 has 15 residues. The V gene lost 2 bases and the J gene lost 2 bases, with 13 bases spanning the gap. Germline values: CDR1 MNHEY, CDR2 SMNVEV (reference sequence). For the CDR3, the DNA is TGTGCCAGCAGTTTAATTCCACAGAAACCCTACGAGCAGTACTTC. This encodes CASSLIPQKPYEQYF.

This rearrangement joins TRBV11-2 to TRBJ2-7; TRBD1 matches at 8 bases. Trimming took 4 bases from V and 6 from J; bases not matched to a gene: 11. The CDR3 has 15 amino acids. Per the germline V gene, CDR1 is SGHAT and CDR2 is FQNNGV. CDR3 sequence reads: CASSSGTGQGGEQYF. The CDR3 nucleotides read TGTGCCAGCAGCTCAGGAACCGGACAGGGAGGCGAGCAGTACTTC.

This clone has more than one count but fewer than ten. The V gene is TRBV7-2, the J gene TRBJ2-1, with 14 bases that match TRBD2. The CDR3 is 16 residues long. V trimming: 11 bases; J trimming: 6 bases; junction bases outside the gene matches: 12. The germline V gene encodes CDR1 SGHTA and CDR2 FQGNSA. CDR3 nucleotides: TGTGCCCAAAGGTGGACTAGCGGGAGGTGGGGCAATGAGCAGTTCTTC. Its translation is CAQRWTSGRWGNEQFF.

Here the CDR3 reads CAWSVRGIGQPQHF. For the CDR3, the DNA is TGTGCCTGGAGTGTTCGGGGGATCGGTCAGCCCCAGCATTTT. The rearrangement links TRBV30 to TRBJ1-5; D is perhaps TRBD1 (5 bases). This CDR3 comprises 14 residues. Deletions cut 0 bases from V and 6 bases from J, with 12 bases between. Germline assignment: CDR1 GTSNPN and CDR2 SVGIG (reference sequence).

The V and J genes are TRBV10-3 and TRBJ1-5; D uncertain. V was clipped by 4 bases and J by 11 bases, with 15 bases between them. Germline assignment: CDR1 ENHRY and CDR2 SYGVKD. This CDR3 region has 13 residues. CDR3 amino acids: CAISGSSSSAQHF. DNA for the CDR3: TGTGCCATCAGTGGGAGCTCCTCATCAGCCCAGCATTTT.